This is a list of T cell receptor beta chains from one sample in a study of blood T cell repertoires in COVID-19. TCRdb keeps only in-frame clones here, not all; method: immunoSEQ multiplex PCR. The sample shows about 140,000 clones, approximately 83% of them seen only once. Specimen: peripheral blood. Receptors originate from a human donor in a cohort sampled during active COVID-19. Both conserved end residues are part of each CDR3. The D gene is left open where the match is weak. Rows give clone size only sometimes, using once, few, many, or a class for an expanded clone.

TRBV6-5	NA	TRBJ2-7	NA	12	CASSRSGNEQYF	TGTGCCAGCAGTAGGTCGGGGAACGAGCAGTACTTC
TRBV9	few	TRBJ1-6	NA	15	CASSVEGEHNSPLHF	TGTGCCAGCAGCGTAGAGGGAGAGCATAATTCACCCCTCCACTTT
TRBV3-1/TRBV3-2	NA	TRBJ1-1	NA	14	CASSQNSLNTEAFF	TGTGCCAGCAGCCAAAACAGCCTGAACACTGAAGCTTTCTTT
TRBV7-9	NA	TRBJ1-5	NA	14	CASSQGSGNQPQHF	TGTGCCAGCAGCCAGGGGTCGGGCAATCAGCCCCAGCATTTT
TRBV11-1	NA	TRBJ1-1	TRBD1	15	CASSPQGQGGTEAFF	TGTGCCAGCAGCCCACAAGGACAGGGCGGAACTGAAGCTTTCTTT
TRBV12-5	NA	TRBJ2-7	NA	13	CASAGQLGYEQYF	TGTGCTAGTGCCGGACAGTTGGGGTACGAGCAGTACTTC
TRBV2	NA	TRBJ1-5	NA	14	CASSEQGGGQPQHF	TGTGCCAGCAGCGAACAGGGAGGCGGTCAGCCCCAGCATTTT
TRBV3-1/TRBV3-2	NA	TRBJ2-5	NA	13	CASSQLIQETQYF	TGTGCCAGCAGCCAACTTATACAAGAGACCCAGTACTTC
TRBV5-1	NA	TRBJ1-6	TRBD1	15	CASSLEAGGNSPLHF	TGCGCCAGCAGCTTGGAAGCAGGGGGGAATTCACCCCTCCACTTT
TRBV6-6	once	TRBJ2-1	TRBD2	14	CASSAPGLHNEQFF	TGTGCCAGCAGTGCACCGGGACTACACAATGAGCAGTTCTTC
TRBV7-2	NA	TRBJ1-2	NA	12	CASTLGTMGYTF	TGTGCCAGCACCTTAGGGACTATGGGCTACACCTTC
TRBV6-4	NA	TRBJ1-6	NA	15	CASSDSGRSNSPLHF	TGTGCCAGCAGTGACTCAGGGAGGAGTAATTCACCCCTCCACTTT
TRBV4-2	NA	TRBJ2-7	TRBD1	16	CASSQETTGASNEQYF	TGTGCCAGCAGCCAAGAGACGACAGGGGCGTCCAACGAGCAGTACTTC
TRBV9	NA	TRBJ2-1	TRBD1	16	CASSAIQGASYNEQFF	TGTGCCAGCAGTGCGATACAGGGGGCTTCCTACAATGAGCAGTTCTTC
TRBV7-9	NA	TRBJ1-2	TRBD1	15	CASSLTGGGDYGYTF	TGTGCCAGCAGCTTGACAGGGGGCGGTGACTATGGCTACACCTTC
TRBV7-3	NA	TRBJ1-2	TRBD1	13	CASSFTGDYGYTF	TGTGCCAGCAGCTTTACAGGGGACTATGGCTACACCTTC
TRBV19	NA	TRBJ2-2	TRBD1	16	CASSIDLAGGTGELFF	TGTGCCAGTAGTATAGATTTGGCAGGGGGAACCGGGGAGCTGTTTTTT
TRBV3-1/TRBV3-2	once	TRBJ1-1	TRBD1	14	CASSQDSGTGAAFF	TGTGCCAGCAGCCAAGATTCCGGGACAGGGGCAGCTTTCTTT
TRBV18	once	TRBJ1-1	TRBD1	13	CASSADREAEAFF	TGTGCCAGCTCAGCCGACAGGGAAGCTGAAGCTTTCTTT
TRBV3-1/TRBV3-2	NA	TRBJ2-5	TRBD2	13	CASHGGGRETQYF	TGTGCCAGTCATGGCGGGGGGCGGGAGACCCAGTACTTC
TRBV6-1	NA	TRBJ2-7	TRBD2	18	CASSEGLAGTRSSYEQYF	TGTGCCAGCAGTGAGGGACTAGCGGGGACCCGGAGCTCCTACGAGCAGTACTTC
TRBV29-1	NA	TRBJ1-4	NA	13	CSAAGATNEKLFF	TGCAGCGCTGCAGGGGCAACTAATGAAAAACTGTTTTTT
TRBV18	once	TRBJ1-6	NA	15	CASSPEGGNNSPLHF	TGTGCCAGCTCACCAGAGGGAGGGAATAATTCACCCCTCCACTTT
TRBV29-1	NA	TRBJ1-1	NA	10	CSVRGTEAFF	TGCAGCGTGAGGGGGACTGAAGCTTTCTTT
TRBV28	NA	TRBJ2-1	TRBD2	15	CASRETSGGYNEQFF	TGTGCCAGCAGGGAAACTAGCGGGGGCTACAATGAGCAGTTCTTC
TRBV9	NA	TRBJ2-2	TRBD1	14	CASRGQSNTGELFF	TGTGCCAGCAGGGGACAGAGCAACACCGGGGAGCTGTTTTTT
TRBV27	NA	TRBJ1-1	NA	13	CASSFYGGAEAFF	TGTGCCAGCAGTTTCTATGGGGGCGCTGAAGCTTTCTTT
TRBV9	once	TRBJ2-1	NA	14	CASSVARRDNEQFF	TGTGCCAGCAGCGTAGCCCGGCGGGACAATGAGCAGTTCTTC
TRBV15	NA	TRBJ2-3	TRBD2	17	CATSRESAGTPLDTQYF	TGTGCCACCAGCAGGGAATCAGCGGGGACCCCTCTGGATACGCAGTATTTT
TRBV7-2	NA	TRBJ1-5	TRBD1	15	CASSRDRVGNQPQHF	TGTGCCAGCAGCCGGGACAGGGTGGGCAATCAGCCCCAGCATTTT
TRBV7-9	once	TRBJ1-1	TRBD1	14	CASSRTGVGTEAFF	TGTGCCAGCAGTCGAACAGGGGTTGGAACTGAAGCTTTCTTT
TRBV6-1	few	TRBJ2-2	NA	13	CASSEGSAGELFF	TGTGCCAGCAGTGAGGGCTCGGCCGGGGAGCTGTTTTTT
TRBV12-3/TRBV12-4	few	TRBJ2-3	NA	11	CASTRSDTQYF	TGTGCCAGCACCCGTTCAGATACGCAGTATTTT
TRBV9	NA	TRBJ2-7	NA	11	CASSSLDEQYF	TGTGCCAGCAGTAGTCTCGACGAGCAGTACTTC
TRBV6-4	few	TRBJ2-2	TRBD1	15	CASSDSDRAPGELFF	TGTGCCAGCAGTGATTCGGACAGGGCTCCCGGGGAGCTGTTTTTT
TRBV3-1/TRBV3-2	NA	TRBJ2-2	TRBD2	14	CASSLRGITGELFF	TGTGCCAGCAGCCTGCGGGGGATCACCGGGGAGCTGTTTTTT
TRBV7-9	NA	TRBJ2-1	NA	11	CASSLRGEQFF	TGTGCCAGCAGCTTAAGGGGGGAGCAGTTCTTC
TRBV5-1	NA	TRBJ2-1	TRBD2	13	CASSYLAGAEQFF	TGCGCCAGCAGCTACCTAGCGGGGGCTGAGCAGTTCTTC
TRBV4-2	NA	TRBJ1-1	NA	13	CASSQVMNTEAFF	TGTGCCAGCAGCCAAGTCATGAACACTGAAGCTTTCTTT
TRBV5-1	NA	TRBJ2-7	NA	12	CASRGSSYEQYF	TGCGCCAGCAGGGGCAGCTCCTACGAGCAGTACTTC
TRBV19	NA	TRBJ1-1	NA	17	CASSIHWTEDMNTEAFF	TGTGCCAGTAGTATACATTGGACAGAAGACATGAACACTGAAGCTTTCTTT
TRBV20-1	NA	TRBJ2-2	NA	14	CSASRGLNTGELFF	TGCAGTGCTAGTCGAGGATTGAACACCGGGGAGCTGTTTTTT
TRBV18	NA	TRBJ2-2	NA	13	CASSPIGTGELFF	TGTGCCAGCTCACCAATCGGGACCGGGGAGCTGTTTTTT
TRBV7-2	NA	TRBJ2-5	TRBD2	18	CASSLRGKVAGNQETQYF	TGTGCCAGCAGCTTACGCGGGAAGGTAGCGGGCAACCAAGAGACCCAGTACTTC
TRBV29-1	NA	TRBJ1-1	NA	13	CSVEGRANTEAFF	TGCAGCGTTGAGGGCAGGGCGAACACTGAAGCTTTCTTT
TRBV15	NA	TRBJ2-7	NA	13	CATSRGSLREQYF	TGTGCCACCAGCAGAGGGTCTCTGCGTGAGCAGTACTTC
TRBV14	NA	TRBJ2-1	NA	15	CASSQNFGATGGQFF	TGTGCCAGCAGCCAAAATTTCGGGGCTACCGGGGGGCAGTTCTTC
TRBV5-1	NA	TRBJ1-2	NA	16	CASSLASGFANYGYTF	TGCGCCAGCAGCTTGGCCTCGGGATTTGCTAACTATGGCTACACCTTC
TRBV5-4	NA	TRBJ1-1	TRBD1	15	CASSLQGAVGTEAFF	TGTGCCAGCAGCTTGCAGGGGGCTGTAGGCACTGAAGCTTTCTTT
TRBV30	NA	TRBJ2-1	TRBD1	15	CAWSLTGDTYNEQFF	TGTGCCTGGAGCTTAACAGGGGACACCTACAATGAGCAGTTCTTC
TRBV6-5	NA	TRBJ2-7	TRBD1	14	CASSYGQGVYEQYF	TGTGCCAGCAGTTACGGACAGGGGGTGTACGAGCAGTACTTC
TRBV28	NA	TRBJ1-6	NA	16	CASRGGVGRNNSPLHF	TGTGCCAGCAGGGGAGGGGTTGGGAGGAATAATTCACCCCTCCACTTT
TRBV7-9	NA	TRBJ2-7	TRBD1	15	CASSVGTGFSYEQYF	TGTGCCAGCAGCGTTGGGACAGGGTTCTCCTACGAGCAGTACTTC
TRBV5-6	once	TRBJ1-2	NA	11	CASTGVAGYTF	TGTGCCAGCACGGGGGTTGCGGGCTACACCTTC
TRBV7-2	NA	TRBJ2-4	NA	15	CASSPPDRAKNIQYF	TGTGCCAGCAGCCCCCCGGACAGAGCCAAAAACATTCAGTACTTC
TRBV6-5	NA	TRBJ2-3	TRBD1	14	CASSLGRGTDTQYF	TGTGCCAGCAGTTTGGGCAGGGGGACGGATACGCAGTATTTT
TRBV7-9	NA	TRBJ1-4	TRBD1	14	CASSPGQANEKLFF	TGTGCCAGCAGCCCGGGACAGGCTAATGAAAAACTGTTTTTT
TRBV28	NA	TRBJ2-7	TRBD1	13	CASSLLHRGEQYF	TGTGCCAGCAGTCTCCTCCACAGGGGTGAGCAGTACTTC
TRBV14	NA	TRBJ1-3	NA	15	CASSYGNPPGNTIYF	TGTGCCAGCAGCTACGGGAACCCTCCCGGAAACACCATATATTTT